Given below is one TCR beta chain in context. The CDR3 is 16 amino acids. Germline V gene lookup returns CDR1 SGHNT and CDR2 YYREEE (reference sequence). Germline trimming cut 2 bases from V and 6 bases from J; bases unmatched to any gene: 10. These data belong to a study of blood T cell repertoires in COVID-19. Study background: Samples came from the United States, Italy and Spain, spanning acute and convalescent COVID-19. PBMCs, B-cell-depleted T cells, or T cells were the source of the cDNA or gDNA that made up the material.

In the original processing: The assay estimated nucleated cells by amplifying reference gene primers. Libraries were prepared by immunoSEQ multiplex PCR; TCRdb keeps only in-frame clonotypes and omits some of them. That table supplies the V and J calls and clone size; D and trimming were determined from the DNA. The sample gives approximately 210,000 clones, less than 90% of which show up once; about 20% is in the top ten. The TCR sequence derives from a man in his thirties or forties with active or convalescent COVID-19. Sequenced input: peripheral blood. The chain joins TRBV5-4 to TRBJ2-3; TRBD2 agrees at 9 bases. The CDR3 is CASSFGLAGPGDTQYF. CDR3 DNA: TGTGCCAGCAGCTTCGGCCTAGCGGGGCCCGGGGATACGCAGTATTTT.